This record concerns one T cell receptor beta chain sequence. This sample is part of a study of blood T cell repertoires in COVID-19. On the study more broadly: The United States, Italy and Spain were the sources of the acute and convalescent COVID-19 samples. Sample material is recorded as cDNA or gDNA derived from T cells, B-cell-depleted T cells, or PBMCs.

The germline V gene has CDR1 MDHEN and CDR2 SYDVKM. V shed 4 bases and J 2 bases; nucleotides not matched to a gene: 2. The CDR3 has 14 amino acids. As processed by the authors: For nucleated cells, counts were estimated from reference gene primer amplification. Sequencing used immunoSEQ multiplex PCR; TCRdb keeps in-frame clones, though not all of them. That table is the source of V, J and clone size, and D and trimming were worked out from the DNA. In the table there are about 290,000 clones, around four fifths of which are singletons. The chain employs TRBV28 and TRBJ1-3, with 7 bases identical to TRBD1. The origin of this receptor is a woman aged 45-65 years with active or convalescent COVID-19. Sequenced: peripheral blood. In DNA, the CDR3 is TGTGCCAGCAGTTCACAGGGGACTGGAAACACCATATATTTT. Encoded protein: CASSSQGTGNTIYF. The variable domain in full, completed from reference TRBV28 and TRBJ1-3, reads DVKVTQSSRYLVKRTGEKVFLECVQDMDHENMFWYRQDPGLGLRLIYFSYDVKMKEKGDIPEGYSVSREKKERFSLILESASTNQTSMYLCASSSQGTGNTIYFGEGSWLTVV.